This T cell receptor beta chain was observed in a study of a mutant IDH1 vaccine in newly diagnosed glioma. Time point noted: week 11, during vaccination. Vaccine doses each comprised 300 ug of mutant IDH1 20-mer peptide, with topical imiquimod. Sequencing was performed with immunoSEQ multiplex PCR; in TCRdb, only in-frame clones are kept and a portion is missing. The data show just over 35,000 clones, with about four fifths seen just once and more than 12% held by the top ten. About this clone: What it recognizes is unknown.

The CDR3 is 15 amino acids. V lost 1 base and J 2 bases, leaving 12 bases between the germline ends. Germline V gene data show CDR1 as MNHEY and CDR2 as SMNVEV (reference sequence). The specimen comprised peripheral blood mononuclear cells (PBMCs), sampled from a glioma patient whose treatment included an IDH1 peptide vaccine. The clonotype was recovered from a woman in her 30s with glioma. Some clones in this sample may be carry-over from other donors' samples. The chain employs TRBV27 and TRBJ2-7; possibly TRBD1 for D (5 bases). CDR3 region: CASSLFPQETYEQYF. CDR3 DNA sequence: TGTGCCAGCAGTTTATTCCCACAGGAGACCTACGAGCAGTACTTC.